This T cell receptor beta chain comes out of a study of type 1 and type 2 diabetes patients. The PCR template was genomic DNA. Amplification of the beta chain CDR3 used 30 forward and 13 reverse multiplex primers. In TCRdb, the multiplex PCR reads were re-called with MiXCR into one record per CDR3 protein. Here the sample spans approximately 260,000 distinct CDR3 sequences, around 50% being singletons. V was pared by 2 bases and J by 6 bases, with 16 bases between. The CDR3 runs to 15 residues. From germline, CDR1 is MGHDK and CDR2 SYGVNS. Other autoimmune diseases and infections within the past four weeks excluded donors.

Sequenced sample: peripheral blood mononuclear cells (PBMCs). The chain carries TRBV25-1 and TRBJ1-1, with TRBD1 as a possible D gene (5 bases). This clonotype originated in a man aged 18 to 29 with type 2 diabetes. CDR3 DNA: TGTGCCAGCAGTGAAGTCTCAGGGCTGTACTCTGAAGCTTTCTTT. Encoded protein: CASSEVSGLYSEAFF. The whole variable domain, filled in from reference TRBV25-1 and TRBJ1-1, reads EADIYQTPRYLVIGTGKKITLECSQTMGHDKMYWYQQDPGMELHLIHYSYGVNSTEKGDLSSESTVSRIRTEHFPLTLESARPSHTSQYLCASSEVSGLYSEAFFGQGTRLTVV.